This TCR beta chain came from a study of blood T cell repertoires in COVID-19 (dated by TCRdb to 2020 to 2021). In the study overall: Samples from collaborators originated in the United States, Italy and Spain and spanned both the acute and convalescent phases of COVID-19. The material from the prospective study consisted of cDNA or gDNA derived from T cells, B-cell-depleted T cells, or PBMCs. Deeply sampled blood TCRbeta repertoires from subjects exposed to, actively infected with, or recovered from COVID-19 were included in the dataset. The repertoires were released in a freely available public database intended as a resource for research on the immune response to SARS-CoV-2. Samples came from the ongoing ImmuneRACE study (first 160 participants) plus 1,254 subjects from 6 global collaborators. Nearly every sample came with metadata listing a de-identified subject ID, COVID-19 status, age in years and sex. HLA class I and class II types, where available, came from metadata supplied by the sample provider rather than from assay-based typing. Study-wide findings and limitations: The quantity of clinical and demographic metadata differed by source and by participant and was supplied without curation.

Concerning this clone: Its binding antigen is unknown. Per-nucleotide qualities are absent, and no much larger clonotype sits a single base away.

TCRbeta CDR3 regions were amplified from genomic DNA using the immunoSEQ Assay, a bias-controlled multiplex PCR. The study's processing was this. Within the assay, amplification of reference gene primers was used to estimate how many nucleated cells each sample contained. To quantify the absolute abundance of each unique TCRbeta CDR3 rearrangement, sequence reads were collapsed and filtered. For each sample, productive Simpson clonality was calculated as the square root of Simpson's diversity index over productive rearrangements. TCRdb took over this immuneACCESS table, retaining in-frame rearrangements with V and J assigned. Such tables are incomplete; in checked studies, under half of the missing clones stem from an unresolved V gene, and the remainder is unexplained. The V and J calls and the clone size are those of that table, but D and trimming were determined from the DNA. For this sample the table gives around 280,000 clones, of which about 90% were detected only once. The top ten clonotypes cover less than 2.5% of the sample.

Samples from volunteer blood donors who had recovered from COVID-19 were contributed by a second Seattle source. Collaborating institutions collected whole blood in K2EDTA tubes following their own protocols. For TCRbeta analysis, collaborators shipped samples as frozen whole blood, isolated PBMCs, or DNA extracted from either of those sample types. Sample: peripheral blood. This TCR came from a woman under 40 who had recovered from COVID-19.

The CDR3 in this case is CASSAGGYTEAFF. The nucleotide sequence reads TGTGCCAGCAGTGCGGGGGGGTACACTGAAGCTTTCTTT. The rearranged chain carries TRBV2 and TRBJ1-1, with TRBD1 as a weak D call on 5 bases. CDR1 SNHLY and CDR2 FYNNEI were looked up in the germline V gene. The trim is 4 bases for V and 3 bases for J, with a gap of 9 bases between the germline ends. Spanning cysteine to phenylalanine, the CDR3 consists of 13 amino acids. Left in the record is the CDR3 DNA by itself, 39 bases read in frame from the first base. Supplemented by the reference TRBV2 and TRBJ1-1 proteins around the CDR3, the complete variable domain is EPEVTQTPSHQVTQMGQEVILRCVPISNHLYFYWYRQILGQKVEFLVSFYNNEISEKSEIFDDQFSVERPDGSNFTLKIRSTKLEDSAMYFCASSAGGYTEAFFGQGTRLTVV.